This entry is about one TCR beta chain. A much larger clonotype is one base distant, so this may be a read error. This record belongs to a study of prognosis after radiotherapy for stage I lung cancer. At the level of the study: Between early 2018 and January 2019, patients with stage I non-small cell lung cancer were enrolled. The patient group included nobody who received concurrent therapy with stereotactic body radiotherapy.

The CDR3 is made up of 14 amino acids. Germline CDR1 SNHLY, CDR2 FYNNEI. Amplification of the TCR beta CDR3 (from genomic DNA) was done by two-round multiplex PCR. Round one of PCR was performed, and it used primers specific to each TRBV and TRBJ gene. TCRdb re-derived calls from the multiplex PCR reads in MiXCR, one entry per CDR3 protein. Seen here are about 17,000 distinct CDR3 sequences, roughly 28% observed once, and the top ten hold roughly a third. Node negativity on CT and PET/CT was present in all patients, alongside an absence of prior chemotherapy, radiotherapy or other malignancies. This receptor was taken from a donor at least 50 years old with non-small cell lung cancer. This sample comprised PBMCs, obtained before or after stereotactic body radiation therapy (not recorded which). This rearrangement joins TRBV2 to TRBJ2-5; D uncertain. This CDR3 reads CASSVSSAQENQYF. The CDR3 region has the DNA TGTGCCAGCAGTGTCAGCAGCGCCCAAGAGAACCAGTACTTC.